This is a list of T cell receptor beta chains from one sample in a study of shared clonotypes between healthy human individuals. Sequencing was performed with immunoSEQ multiplex PCR; in TCRdb, only in-frame clones are kept and a portion is missing. The profile shows 2 million to 2.5 million clones, approximately 95% of them singletons. Sample: naive CD4+ T cells sorted from blood. Every receptor here comes from a man between 18 and 29 years old in good health. Both conserved end residues are part of each CDR3. The order of the fields is D gene, J gene, V gene, CDR3 DNA, CDR3 protein. The D gene is left open where the match is weak.

NA TRBJ2-5 TRBV5-1 TGCGCCAGCAGCTTGGATGGAGGGGGACAAGAGACCCAGTACTTC CASSLDGGGQETQYF
NA TRBJ2-2 TRBV25-1 TGTGCCAGCAGTGAATCTTTAGGGGTAAAGAACACCGGGGAGCTGTTTTTT CASSESLGVKNTGELFF
TRBD1 TRBJ2-2 TRBV2 TGTGCCAGCAGTGTGACAGGGGAAGACACCGGGGAGCTGTTTTTT CASSVTGEDTGELFF
NA TRBJ2-3 TRBV5-4 TGTGCCAGCAGCTTCCCCGGGTTTTCACGGACAGATACGCAGTATTTT CASSFPGFSRTDTQYF
NA TRBJ1-1 TRBV28 TGTGCCAGCAGTTATCGGGGCGGTGAAGCTTTCTTT CASSYRGGEAFF
NA TRBJ2-3 TRBV7-7 TGTGCTAGCAGCTTTTCTAGCACAGATACGCAGTATTTT CASSFSSTDTQYF
TRBD2 TRBJ2-3 TRBV4-1 TGCGCCAGCAGCCAAGACATAGGCACAGGACTAGGTCGAGGGGGCACAGATACGCAGTATTTT CASSQDIGTGLGRGGTDTQYF
NA TRBJ2-2 TRBV7-3 TGTGCCAGCAGCTTAAGGGCAGGGAAAACCGGGGAGCTGTTTTTT CASSLRAGKTGELFF
NA TRBJ2-3 TRBV6-5 TGTGCCAGCAGCCGGGGCCTAGGGGCAGATACGCAGTATTTT CASSRGLGADTQYF
NA TRBJ2-7 TRBV21-1 TGTGCCAGCAGCAAAATGGGGGACAGGGAGTCTTACGAGCAGTACTTC CASSKMGDRESYEQYF
TRBD1 TRBJ2-5 TRBV10-1 TGCGCCAGCAGTGAGTCGGGACAGGGGGCAAAGACCCAGTACTTC CASSESGQGAKTQYF
NA TRBJ1-1 TRBV2 TGTGCCAGCAGTGAAGGGTGGGACGGCCCTCGAGCTTTCTTT CASSEGWDGPRAFF
TRBD2 TRBJ2-1 TRBV9 TGTGCCAGCAGCGTTACTAGCGGTCCCCCTAGGTATGAGCAGTTCTTC CASSVTSGPPRYEQFF